This TCR beta chain emerged from a study of OX40 agonist ivuxolimab in advanced cancers. Study details: Cancers in dose escalation were hepatocellular, melanoma, renal cell and head and neck. Three individuals attained partial responses, comprising one hepatocellular carcinoma case and two cutaneous melanoma cases.

Method: immunoSEQ multiplex PCR; TCRdb's copy keeps in-frame clones and lacks some. Altogether roughly 64,000 clones are present, around 83% being singletons, with the ten largest covering approximately 5.2%. Study-wide results and limits: The study did not work out the antigen specificity of the expanded peripheral T cells.

As regards this clone: Its antigen is currently unknown.

CDR1 and CDR2 from the germline V gene are SGHTA and FQGNSA. V lost 5 bases and J lost 2, with 18 bases in between. This CDR3 has 16 amino acids. Sequencing was performed on CD4+ or CD8+ T cells sorted from blood, taken in a trial of the OX40 agonist ivuxolimab. The chain uses TRBV7-2 and TRBJ2-5, with a possible D match to TRBD2 (6 bases). This TCR derives from an adult with an advanced solid tumor such as melanoma, head and neck, liver or kidney cancer. Written as DNA, the CDR3 is TGTGCCAGCAGCCCGGGGGATAGCGCGGTACAAGAGACCCAGTACTTC. Translation gives CASSPGDSAVQETQYF.